This record looks at one T cell receptor beta chain sequence and its context. This sample is part of a study of shared clonotypes between healthy human individuals. It was at deep level that the assay was run. Here immunoSEQ multiplex PCR was the method, and the copy in TCRdb shows in-frame clones only, minus some. The profile shows around 1.1 million clones, 60% to 80% of them singletons. This sequence originates from a man in his late teens or twenties in good health. Some clones in this sample may be carry-over from other donors' samples. Sequencing was done on a sample of memory CD4+ T cells from PBMCs. Subset given: CD45RA-negative fraction.

Written as DNA, the CDR3 is TGTGCCAGCAGTTTATACCCGGACAGGGGCTACGAGCAGTACTTC. It codes for CASSLYPDRGYEQYF. This rearrangement joins TRBV27 to TRBJ2-7; 9 bases align to TRBD1. The CDR3 runs 15 residues. The germline V gene has CDR1 MNHEY and CDR2 SMNVEV (reference sequence). Trimming cost V 1 base and J 3 bases; bases outside gene matches: 4.